This TCR beta chain was identified during a study of blood T cell repertoires in COVID-19. Study summary: Specimens from acute and convalescent COVID-19 originated in the United States, Italy and Spain. PBMCs, B-cell-depleted T cells, or T cells provided the cDNA or gDNA that made up the material.

Methods used by the authors: The assay estimated nucleated cells by amplifying reference gene primers. Profiled with immunoSEQ multiplex PCR; TCRdb holds only in-frame clones, not every one. That table is the source of V, J and clone size, and D and trimming were worked out from the DNA. The sample lists about 170,000 clones, about 88% occurring once. Germline-derived CDR1 and CDR2 are SGHTA and FQGNSA. CDR3 length equals 15 residues. The ends were cut back, 4 bases at V and 5 bases at J, with 17 bases in the middle. The TCR was taken from a man aged 45 to 65 who had recovered from COVID-19. The sample comprised peripheral blood. The chain couples TRBV7-2 to TRBJ2-5; tentatively, D is TRBD1 (5 bases). CDR3 in amino acids: CASSSLGRIEETQYF. CDR3 DNA sequence: TGTGCCAGCAGCTCCCTGGGGCGGATCGAGGAGACCCAGTACTTC.